The clone carrying this TCR beta chain was counted at least ten times. Its matching antigen is unknown. The data derive from a study of T cell repertoires in cytomegalovirus infection. Study as a whole: An indication of both CMV infection and matching HLA type came from public TCR beta signatures. Findings of the study overall: CMV-specific TCR beta clonotypes restricted by HLA-C were the ones dominating the ex vivo response. Based on cumulative public TCR beta family frequency, carriers of CMV plus the relevant HLA were identified.

Looked up from germline, CDR1 is LGHNT and CDR2 is FRNRAP. This CDR3 is 12 amino acids long. V gave up 6 bases and J gave up 4 bases, with 7 bases separating them. TCRdb independently ran MiXCR on the reads; one entry per CDR3 protein. The sample has about 310,000 distinct CDR3 sequences, approximately 10% seen once; the top ten hold 2.5%. The genes are TRBV12-5 and TRBJ2-1; no firm D call. The TCR was taken from a human donor in good health (CMV status not recorded). Some clones in this sample may be carry-over from other donors' samples. The specimen was PBMCs. CDR3 sequence: CASGPNYNEQFF. The CDR3, as DNA: TGTGCTAGTGGCCCGAATTACAATGAGCAGTTCTTC.